Presented here are 20 T cell receptor beta chains from one specimen sequenced in a study of blood T cell repertoires in COVID-19. Some clones are missing from TCRdb's copy, which holds only in-frame ones; the method was immunoSEQ multiplex PCR. The table has around 250,000 clones, about 91% seen once. The sequenced sample consisted of peripheral blood. The receptors here all came from a woman aged 40 to 49 who had recovered from COVID-19.

V and J are TRBV6-2 or TRBV6-3 and TRBJ2-2; maybe TRBD2 (5 bases). This CDR3 spans 15 amino acids. V gave up 2 bases and J gave up 6 bases, with 13 bases separating them. Germline V gene lookup returns CDR1 MNHEY and CDR2 SVGEGT. The CDR3: CASSYRLGGSGELFF. Here the CDR3 DNA reads TGTGCCAGCAGTTACCGACTCGGAGGATCCGGGGAGCTGTTTTTT.

The chain recombines TRBV30 with TRBJ2-7; D perhaps matches TRBD2 (7 bases). This CDR3 region has 12 residues. Germline V gene sequence: CDR1 GTSNPN, CDR2 SVGIG (reference sequence). V lost 5 bases to trimming and J lost 7 bases, with 15 bases between them. This CDR3 is CAWGRGAGEQYV. The CDR3 bases are TGTGCCTGGGGCCGGGGGGCGGGAGAGCAGTACGTC.

The J gene is TRBJ2-2, the V gene TRBV7-2; 7 positions agree with TRBD2. CDR1 is SGHTA, CDR2 FQGNSA, per germline. CDR3 size: 15 residues. The trim removed 4 bases at V and 1 base at J, leaving 3 bases unmatched. DNA for the CDR3: TGTGCCAGCAGCTCAACTAGCGTGAACACCGGGGAGCTGTTTTTT. Protein sequence: CASSSTSVNTGELFF.

The chain carries TRBV19 and TRBJ2-7, with D possibly being TRBD1 (5 bases). The CDR3 loop spans 15 amino acids. The germline V gene has CDR1 LNHDA and CDR2 SQIVND (reference sequence). Deletions cut 3 bases from V and 3 bases from J, with 15 bases between. CDR3 amino acids: CASSIQDTNIYEQYF. The CDR3 region has the DNA TGTGCCAGTAGTATCCAGGACACAAATATCTACGAGCAGTACTTC.

J is TRBJ2-1 and V is TRBV7-3; tentative D call: TRBD2 (5 bases). The V gene's germline CDR1 is SGHTA and CDR2 FQGTGA. V shed 9 bases and J shed 0 bases, with 9 bases lying between them. This CDR3 has 13 residues. The CDR3 sequence is CASTTSSYNEQFF. CDR3 bases: TGTGCCAGTACTACTAGCTCCTACAATGAGCAGTTCTTC.

The CDR3 region is CASRVLGGEKLFF. CDR3 nucleotide sequence: TGTGCCAGCAGAGTTCTGGGAGGGGAAAAACTGTTTTTT. The rearrangement joins TRBV7-8 to TRBJ1-4; D gene unclear. The CDR3 covers 13 residues. CDR1 and CDR2 (germline): SGHVS, FQNEAQ. The V end lost 6 bases, the J end lost 8 bases, and 13 bases lay between the germline ends.

In DNA form, the CDR3 reads TGTGCCAGTCGGGTAGGGGATCAGCCCCAGCATTTT. This gives the protein CASRVGDQPQHF. The chain uses TRBV19 and TRBJ1-5, with D possibly being TRBD1 (5 bases). The V end lost 8 bases, the J end lost 5 bases, and 10 bases lay between the germline ends. CDR1 is LNHDA, CDR2 SQIVND, per germline (reference sequence). CDR3 size: 12 residues.

The V and J genes are TRBV27 and TRBJ1-1; 7 bases fit TRBD1. Germline CDR1 MNHEY, CDR2 SMNVEV (reference sequence). The CDR3 has 14 amino acids. J was trimmed by 0 bases and V by 5 bases; bases with no gene match: 3. CDR3 in amino acids: CASSETGLNTEAFF. The CDR3 DNA reads as TGTGCCAGCAGTGAGACAGGGCTGAACACTGAAGCTTTCTTT.

The rearrangement uses TRBV7-2 and TRBJ2-1; 7 bases are a match to TRBD1. The CDR3 loop spans 16 amino acids. V dropped 4 bases and J dropped 3; count of bases not matched to a gene: 9. CDR1 SGHTA and CDR2 FQGNSA come from the germline V gene. DNA for the CDR3: TGTGCCAGCAGCTCGAAAGGACAGGCTAACTACAATGAGCAGTTCTTC. It is translated as CASSSKGQANYNEQFF.

This chain joins TRBV18 and TRBJ1-3; D may be TRBD1 (6 bases). The V and J ends lost 1 base and 0 bases respectively, with 10 bases between them. Germline V gene sequence: CDR1 KGHSH, CDR2 LQKENI. This CDR3 is 16 amino acids long. The CDR3 DNA follows: TGTGCCAGCTCACCACTTGGACAGAACTCTGGAAACACCATATATTTT. Amino acid sequence: CASSPLGQNSGNTIYF.

The CDR3 sequence is CASSEAVPGTNTGELFF. For the CDR3, the DNA is TGTGCCAGCAGTGAAGCTGTCCCGGGGACGAACACCGGGGAGCTGTTTTTT. V gene TRBV6-1 combines with J gene TRBJ2-2; D may be TRBD2 (5 bases). Trimming cost V 0 bases and J 0 bases, with 11 bases left between them. The CDR3 is made up of 17 amino acids. From germline, CDR1 is MNHNS and CDR2 SASEGT.

This chain joins TRBV15 and TRBJ2-1; 9 bases match TRBD1. This CDR3 spans 18 amino acids. CDR1 and CDR2 from the germline V gene are LNHNV and YYDKDF (reference sequence). Germline trimming cut 0 bases from V and 8 bases from J; bases unmatched to any gene: 14. The CDR3: CATSRDRGQGSLSDEQFF. CDR3 DNA: TGTGCCACCAGCAGAGATCGGGGACAGGGTTCCCTCTCGGATGAGCAGTTCTTC.

The V call is TRBV2, the J call TRBJ2-2, with TRBD1 as a possible D gene (5 bases). This CDR3 has 13 amino acids. V dropped 5 bases and J dropped 5 bases, with 9 bases sitting between them. CDR1 and CDR2 from the germline V gene are SNHLY and FYNNEI. The CDR3 loop reads CASSQGATGELFF. CDR3 nucleotides: TGTGCCAGCAGTCAAGGGGCAACCGGGGAGCTGTTTTTT.

The count of this clone is one. The J gene is TRBJ1-2, the V gene TRBV12-3 or TRBV12-4; D gene unclear. There are 13 residues in the CDR3. V lost 5 bases and J lost 7, with 14 bases in between. The CDR3 spells CASSLPGSGGYTF. CDR3 coding DNA: TGTGCCAGCAGTCTCCCGGGGTCTGGTGGCTACACCTTC.

CDR3 in DNA: TGTGCCAGCAGCTCCGACATGGATGGCTACACCTTC. Translated: CASSSDMDGYTF. The V call is TRBV9, the J call TRBJ1-2; no clear D. The ends were cut back, 4 bases at V and 6 bases at J, with 10 bases in the middle. This CDR3 is 12 amino acids long. CDR1 and CDR2 (germline): SGDLS, YYNGEE.

The chain joins TRBV7-2 to TRBJ1-3; 12 positions agree with TRBD1. This CDR3 has 19 residues. The V and J ends lost 5 bases and 3 bases, in that order; junction bases with no gene match: 14. The V gene's germline CDR1 is SGHTA and CDR2 FQGNSA. The DNA of the CDR3 is TGTGCCAGCAGCGCCCTGCCCCCGGGACAGGGGGCGTATGGAAACACCATATATTTT. Its protein product is CASSALPPGQGAYGNTIYF.

This clone was seen a handful of times. The chain is built from TRBV2 and TRBJ2-1; 8 bases line up with TRBD1. CDR1 is SNHLY and CDR2 is FYNNEI in the germline V gene. J lost 5 bases, V lost 7 bases, and 7 bases had no gene match. CDR3 size: 14 residues. This CDR3 reads CASIRTGPNNEQFF. CDR3 bases: TGTGCCAGCATACGGACAGGGCCCAACAATGAGCAGTTCTTC.

The chain links TRBV2 to TRBJ1-5; D remains ambiguous. Germline V gives CDR1 SNHLY, CDR2 FYNNEI. The CDR3 spans 13 residues. V dropped 6 bases and J dropped 0 bases, with 6 bases sitting between them. The CDR3 region has the DNA TGTGCCAGCAGAGTCTATAGCAATCAGCCCCAGCATTTT. This encodes CASRVYSNQPQHF.

CDR3 residues: CASSPDLTGSRTDTQYF. The DNA for the CDR3 is TGCGCCAGCAGCCCCGACCTTACAGGGTCGAGGACAGATACGCAGTATTTT. The V call is TRBV4-1, the J call TRBJ2-3, with a possible D match to TRBD1 (6 bases). V gave up 4 bases and J gave up 3 bases, with 20 bases separating them. CDR1 MGHRA and CDR2 YSYEKL come from the germline V gene. This CDR3 spans 17 amino acids.

V gene TRBV9 combines with J gene TRBJ2-1; TRBD1 aligns across 8 bases. V lost 4 bases and J lost 5; bases outside the gene matches: 11. This CDR3 has 16 amino acids. The germline CDR1 and CDR2 sequences are SGDLS and YYNGEE. The DNA for the CDR3 is TGTGCCAGCAGCACAACGCCGGGACAGGTGAACAATGAGCAGTTCTTC. Protein sequence: CASSTTPGQVNNEQFF.